This T cell receptor (beta chain) emerged from a study of identical twins' blood T cells. Looking at the study overall: Roughly 51 million reads covered about 6 alpha-chain and about 6 beta-chain libraries.

The three twin pairs were reared together, likely meeting the same infections. TCRdb re-analysed the 5' RACE reads in MiXCR, keeping a single row per CDR3 protein. The sample carries fewer than 450,000 distinct CDR3 sequences, around 30% recorded once. The CDR3 contains 13 residues. In germline, CDR1 is SGHTA, CDR2 FQGNSA. Trimming took off 2 bases at V and 0 bases at J, with 4 bases between the two ends. This clonotype was seen repeatedly, ten times or more. V gene TRBV7-2 combines with J gene TRBJ1-2, with D unclear. What was sequenced was PBMCs. This TCR was recovered from a woman aged 18-55 years in good health. CDR3 in DNA: TGTGCCAGCAGCTTAAGGGCTAACTATGGCTACACCTTC. Translation: CASSLRANYGYTF.